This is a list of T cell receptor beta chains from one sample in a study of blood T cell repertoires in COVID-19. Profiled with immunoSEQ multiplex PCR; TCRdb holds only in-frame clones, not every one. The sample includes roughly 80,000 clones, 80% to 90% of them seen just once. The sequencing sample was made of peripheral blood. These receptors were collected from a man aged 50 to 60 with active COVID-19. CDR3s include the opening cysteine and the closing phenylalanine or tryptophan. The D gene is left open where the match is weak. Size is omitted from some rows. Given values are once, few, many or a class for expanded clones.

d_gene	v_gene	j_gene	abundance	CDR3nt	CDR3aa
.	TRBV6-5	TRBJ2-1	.	TGTGCCAGCAGTTACTCTAACGGGGGGCGAAATGAGCAGTTCTTC	CASSYSNGGRNEQFF
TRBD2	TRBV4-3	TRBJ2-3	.	TGCGCCAGCAGCTTCGGGCTAGCGGCCACAGATACGCAGTATTTT	CASSFGLAATDTQYF
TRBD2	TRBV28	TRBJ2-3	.	TGTGCCAGCAGTTCCACCTCACTAGCGAGCACGCAGTATTTT	CASSSTSLASTQYF
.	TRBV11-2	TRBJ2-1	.	TGTGCCAGCAGCTCGGGGTCGAAGGGGCAGTTCTTC	CASSSGSKGQFF
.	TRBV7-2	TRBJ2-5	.	TGTGCCAGCAGCTTAGTTCCAGGGTTGAAAGAGACCCAGTACTTC	CASSLVPGLKETQYF
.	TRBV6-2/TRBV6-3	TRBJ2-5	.	TGTGCCAGCAGTTACGTCCCGGTGACCCAGTACTTC	CASSYVPVTQYF
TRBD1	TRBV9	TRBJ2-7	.	TGTGCCAGCAGCGGTGCCGGGACAGGTAACGAGCAGTACTTC	CASSGAGTGNEQYF
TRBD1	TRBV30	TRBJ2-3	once	TGTGCCTGGAGTCGCCTAGGGGGCGAGTTAGGAGATACGCAGTATTTT	CAWSRLGGELGDTQYF
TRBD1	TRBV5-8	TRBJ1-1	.	TGTGCCAGCAGCTCAGGACAGGGAATGGTGACTGAAGCTTTCTTT	CASSSGQGMVTEAFF
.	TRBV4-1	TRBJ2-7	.	TGCGCCAGCAGCCAGGACGCTAGAAGCGGTACCTACGAGCAGTACTTC	CASSQDARSGTYEQYF
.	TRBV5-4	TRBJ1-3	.	TGTGCCAGCAGCGTTGACAGGGGAAACACCATATATTTT	CASSVDRGNTIYF
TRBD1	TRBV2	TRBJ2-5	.	TGTGCCAGCGGTACTAGGGGGCGAGAGACCCAGTACTTC	CASGTRGRETQYF
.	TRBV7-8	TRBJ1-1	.	TGTGCCAGCAGCTTATCGGGGGGAATGAACACTGAAGCTTTCTTT	CASSLSGGMNTEAFF
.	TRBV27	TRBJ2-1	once	TGTGCCAGCAGCCCCTGGGAGCGGAGAGCCTACAATGAGCAGTTCTTC	CASSPWERRAYNEQFF
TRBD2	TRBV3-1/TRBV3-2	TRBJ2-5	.	TGTGCCAGCAGCCAATGTGGGCGGGAGCAAGAGACCCAGTACTTC	CASSQCGREQETQYF
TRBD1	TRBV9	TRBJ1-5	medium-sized	TGTGCCAGCAGCTTGACAGGGGGCGGCAATCAGCCCCAGCATTTT	CASSLTGGGNQPQHF
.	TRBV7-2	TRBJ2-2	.	TGTGCCAGCAGCATGAACAGGGATCCGAACACCGGGGAGCTGTTTTTT	CASSMNRDPNTGELFF
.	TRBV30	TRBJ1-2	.	TGTGCCTGGAGTGTCTGGGGGCAAGTTGGCTACACCTTC	CAWSVWGQVGYTF
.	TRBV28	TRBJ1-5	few	TGTGCCAGCAGACATCCGAATGGCAATCAGCCCCAGCATTTT	CASRHPNGNQPQHF
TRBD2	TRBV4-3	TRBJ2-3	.	TGCGCCAGCAGCCTCGCCCGCGGGGGATTGGATACGCAGTATTTT	CASSLARGGLDTQYF
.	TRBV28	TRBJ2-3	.	TGTGCCAGCAGCCGACCTATGGGGGGGCAGACAGATACGCAGTATTTT	CASSRPMGGQTDTQYF
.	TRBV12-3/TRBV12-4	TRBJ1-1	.	TGTGCCAGCAGTTTAGCCGACAGACCTGAAGCTTTCTTT	CASSLADRPEAFF
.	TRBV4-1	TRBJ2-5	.	TGCGCCAGCAGCCGCACAGGGCTGGAGACCCAGTACTTC	CASSRTGLETQYF
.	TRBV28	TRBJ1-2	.	TGTGCCAGCAGTTTCCAGGGCCTTGGCTACACCTTC	CASSFQGLGYTF
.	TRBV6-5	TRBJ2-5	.	TGTGCCAGCATACGGGGAGGAGAGACCCAGTACTTC	CASIRGGETQYF
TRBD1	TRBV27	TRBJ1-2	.	TGTGCCAGCAGGACAGGGGGCTATGGCTACACCTTC	CASRTGGYGYTF
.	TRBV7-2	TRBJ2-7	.	TGTGCCAGCAGCTTAGGAAGGCAGCGGCTCCACTACGAGCAGTACTTC	CASSLGRQRLHYEQYF
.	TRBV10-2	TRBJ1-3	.	TGCGCCAGCAGTGAATCAGGGTTGTGGAACACCATATATTTT	CASSESGLWNTIYF
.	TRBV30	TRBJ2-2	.	TGTGCCTGGAGATATTCCTTGAACTCGGGGGAGCTGTTTTTT	CAWRYSLNSGELFF
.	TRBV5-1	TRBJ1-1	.	TGCGCCAGCAGCTTGGAGGGTGGGAGCACTGAAGCTTTCTTT	CASSLEGGSTEAFF
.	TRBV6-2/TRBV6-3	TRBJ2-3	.	TGTGCCAGCAGTTACTCGGGGAGGGATACGCAGTATTTT	CASSYSGRDTQYF
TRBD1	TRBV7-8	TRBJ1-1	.	TGTGCCAGCAGCCCATGGACAGGGGAGGGGACTGAAGCTTTCTTT	CASSPWTGEGTEAFF
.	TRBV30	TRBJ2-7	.	TGTGCCTGGACCGCCGGACCCAGCGGTAAGCAGTACTTC	CAWTAGPSGKQYF
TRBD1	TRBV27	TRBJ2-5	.	TGTGCCAGCAGCTACCGGGACAGCGGAGAGAGTTTTTACTTC	CASSYRDSGESFYF
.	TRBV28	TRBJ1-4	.	TGTGCCAGCAGTTTATTACAGGGTGCAACTAATGAAAAACTGTTTTTT	CASSLLQGATNEKLFF
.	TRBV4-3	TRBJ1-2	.	TGCGCCAGCAGCCAAGTAGCAGGGGCTGTTGGTGGCTACACCTTC	CASSQVAGAVGGYTF
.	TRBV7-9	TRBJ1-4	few	TGTGCCAGCAGCCGAAGTCAGAGGGAAAGAAATGAAAAACTGTTTTTT	CASSRSQRERNEKLFF
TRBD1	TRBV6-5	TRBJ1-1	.	TGTGCCAGCAGTTCCGGTAGACAGGGGGCTTGGACTGAAGCTTTCTTT	CASSSGRQGAWTEAFF
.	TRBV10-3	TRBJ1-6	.	TGTGCCATCAGTGAGTCGATTGCTGGGAGAAATTCACCCCTCCACTTT	CAISESIAGRNSPLHF
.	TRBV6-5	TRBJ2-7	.	TGTGCCAGCACCCGGGACTACGAGCAGTACTTC	CASTRDYEQYF
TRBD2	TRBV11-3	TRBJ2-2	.	TGTGCCAGCAGTTCCCAGGGGACTAGCTACGGGGAGCTGTTTTTT	CASSSQGTSYGELFF
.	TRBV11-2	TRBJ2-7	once	TGTGCCAGCAGCTTAGATCAGTCCTACGAGCAGTACTTC	CASSLDQSYEQYF
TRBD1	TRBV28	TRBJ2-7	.	TGTGCCAGCAGGTCCGACAGGGTCGGGCACGAGCAGTACTTC	CASRSDRVGHEQYF
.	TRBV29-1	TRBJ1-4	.	TGCAGCGCACGGACAGCTAATGAAAAACTGTTTTTT	CSARTANEKLFF
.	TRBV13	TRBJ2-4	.	TGTGCCAGCAGCCCACGCAGGGTCAACATTCAGTACTTC	CASSPRRVNIQYF
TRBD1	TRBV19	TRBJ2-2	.	TGTGCCAGTACCCGGTCGGGACAGGGGAACACCGGGGAGCTGTTTTTT	CASTRSGQGNTGELFF
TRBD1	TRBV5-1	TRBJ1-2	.	TGCGCCAGCAGCTTGGCGGGACAGAACTATGGCTACACCTTC	CASSLAGQNYGYTF
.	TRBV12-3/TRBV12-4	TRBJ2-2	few	TGTGCCAGCAGTTTCATTCTACCGGGGGAGCTGTTTTTT	CASSFILPGELFF
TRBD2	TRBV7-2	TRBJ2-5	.	TGTGCCAGCAGCTTAAGGATCGGCCTAGCGGGACCGAGGGAGACCCAGTACTTC	CASSLRIGLAGPRETQYF
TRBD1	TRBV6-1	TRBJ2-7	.	TGTGCCAGCAGTGAGAGGACAGGGTACTCCTACGAGCAGTACTTC	CASSERTGYSYEQYF
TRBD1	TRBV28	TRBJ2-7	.	TGTGCCAGCCTAGCCCGAGACAGGGCCTACGAGCAGTACTTC	CASLARDRAYEQYF